This T cell receptor (beta chain) comes out of a study of T cell responses to AZD1222 COVID-19 vaccine. Profiled with immunoSEQ multiplex PCR; TCRdb holds only in-frame clones, not every one. The sample consists of 180,000 or so clones, around 90% of them appearing once. Sequences were derived from peripheral blood, sampled 28 days after the second AZD1222 dose. This TCR derives from an adult who received the AZD1222 COVID-19 vaccine.

CDR3 nucleotide sequence: TGCGCCAGCAGCTTCGACAGAACCCCGACCGGGGAGCTGTTTTTT. Amino acid sequence: CASSFDRTPTGELFF. The chain has TRBV5-1 and TRBJ2-2, with a weak D call TRBD1 (5 bases). The CDR3 runs 15 residues. V lost 2 bases and J 5 bases, leaving 13 bases between the germline ends. Germline V gene sequence: CDR1 SGHRS, CDR2 YFSETQ.